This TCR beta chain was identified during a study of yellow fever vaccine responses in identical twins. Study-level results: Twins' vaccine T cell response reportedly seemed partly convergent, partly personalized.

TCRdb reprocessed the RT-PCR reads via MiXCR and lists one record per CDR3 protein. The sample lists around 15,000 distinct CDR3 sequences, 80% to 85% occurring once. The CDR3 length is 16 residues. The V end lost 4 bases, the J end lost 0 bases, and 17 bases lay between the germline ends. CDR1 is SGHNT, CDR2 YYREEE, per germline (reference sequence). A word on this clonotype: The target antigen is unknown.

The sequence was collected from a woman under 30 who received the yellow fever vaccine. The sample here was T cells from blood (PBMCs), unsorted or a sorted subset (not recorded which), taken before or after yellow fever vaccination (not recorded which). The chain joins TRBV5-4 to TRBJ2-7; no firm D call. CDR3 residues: CASSMDDNPSSYEQYF. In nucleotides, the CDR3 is TGTGCCAGCAGCATGGACGACAACCCGAGCTCCTACGAGCAGTACTTC.